These 12 T cell receptor beta chains originate from one sample sequenced in a study of CD8 T cells in Susac syndrome. RNA totalling about 0.5 to 1 ug underwent reverse transcription with random hexamers. TCRdb re-analysed the immunoSEQ multiplex PCR reads in MiXCR, keeping a single row per CDR3 protein. The sample yields 85,000 to 95,000 distinct CDR3 sequences, roughly 94% seen once. Sequencing was performed on CD4+ T cells from PBMCs. Source of these receptors: a human donor with Susac syndrome.

This clonotype was found once. This rearrangement joins TRBV3-1 to TRBJ2-1; 8 nucleotides align to TRBD2. CDR3 length equals 16 residues. Trimming cost V 5 bases and J 5 bases; bases outside gene matches: 11. Germline V lookup: CDR1 LGHDT, CDR2 YNNKEL (reference sequence). CDR3 in amino acids: CASSTGRISGDNEQFF. Here the CDR3 DNA reads TGTGCCAGCAGCACGGGGCGGATTAGCGGGGACAATGAGCAGTTCTTC.

The rearrangement joins TRBV15 to TRBJ1-2, with unresolved D. V shed 0 bases and J shed 3 bases, with 11 bases lying between them. Germline CDR1 is LNHNV and CDR2 is YYDKDF (reference sequence). The CDR3 sequence is 15 residues long. The CDR3 region has the DNA TGTGCCACCAGCAGAGAAACGGGATGGGACTATGGCTACACCTTC. Protein: CATSRETGWDYGYTF.

V usage is TRBV29-1 and J usage is TRBJ2-1; TRBD2 matches 12 bases. The CDR3 has 14 amino acids. V trimming: 5 bases; J trimming: 8 bases; junction bases outside the gene matches: 7. Per the germline V gene, CDR1 is SQVTM and CDR2 is ANQGSEA. The CDR3 nucleotides read TGCAGCGTTCCGGGACTAGCGGGTTACGATGAGCAGTTCTTC. Protein sequence: CSVPGLAGYDEQFF.

This clonotype was seen a handful of times. The V call is TRBV28, the J call TRBJ2-5; D is possibly TRBD2 (5 bases). The CDR3 is 12 amino acids. Per germline, CDR1 MDHEN and CDR2 SYDVKM. Trimming removed 2 bases from V and 7 bases from J, with 8 bases in between. The CDR3 loop is CASSLVEGTQYF. CDR3 coding DNA: TGTGCCAGCAGTTTAGTTGAGGGGACCCAGTACTTC.

The chain has TRBV14 and TRBJ1-2, with D unresolved. Germline CDR1 reads SGHDN; CDR2 reads FVKESK. The CDR3 has 14 amino acids. Trimming removed 2 bases from V and 8 bases from J, with 15 bases in between. DNA of the CDR3: TGTGCCAGCAGCCAACACGATTTCTATCACGGCTACACCTTC. Its protein is CASSQHDFYHGYTF.

The chain uses TRBV9 and TRBJ2-7; TRBD1 is a possible D gene (5 bases). This CDR3 spans 15 amino acids. Trimming pared 4 bases from V and 0 bases from J, leaving 14 bases between. CDR1 is SGDLS and CDR2 is YYNGEE in the germline V gene. In nucleotides, the CDR3 is TGTGCCAGCAGCATCCGACAGAGTAGCTCCTACGAGCAGTACTTC. Translated, it gives CASSIRQSSSYEQYF.

The chain has TRBV5-1 and TRBJ2-1; no clear D. Trimming removed 0 bases at V and 2 bases at J, with 6 bases between. The CDR3 runs to 14 residues. Germline V lookup: CDR1 SGHRS, CDR2 YFSETQ. The CDR3 nucleotides are TGCGCCAGCAGCTTGGCCAGCACCTACAATGAGCAGTTCTTC. Translated, it gives CASSLASTYNEQFF.

J is TRBJ1-1 and V is TRBV5-1; D is ambiguous. The CDR3 loop spans 13 amino acids. CDR1 and CDR2 (germline): SGHRS, YFSETQ. With 1 base removed from V and 5 bases from J, the gap between germline ends came to 9 bases. CDR3 protein: CASSLNPGTEAFF. In DNA, the CDR3 is TGCGCCAGCAGCTTGAACCCGGGGACTGAAGCTTTCTTT.

This clonotype was recorded once. Written as DNA, the CDR3 is TGTGCCACCAGCTCCGGGACAGTCGATACGCAGTATTTT. Amino acid sequence: CATSSGTVDTQYF. The chain combines TRBV24-1 with TRBJ2-3; 7 bases match TRBD1. CDR1 and CDR2 (germline): KGHDR, SFDVKD. The ends lost 7 bases at V and 6 bases at J; junction bases unmatched: 6. The CDR3 length is 13 residues.

This chain joins TRBV11-2 and TRBJ1-1; the D gene is possibly TRBD1 (6 bases). V lost 6 bases, J lost 0 bases, and 14 bases lay in between. Per the germline V gene, CDR1 is SGHAT and CDR2 is FQNNGV. This CDR3 spans 15 amino acids. CDR3 nucleotides: TGTGCCAGCAGTTCCATCGGGGGGCTGAACACTGAAGCTTTCTTT. Protein: CASSSIGGLNTEAFF. The full variable domain, completed using reference TRBV11-2 and TRBJ1-1, is EAGVAQSPRYKIIEKRQSVAFWCNPISGHATLYWYQQILGQGPKLLIQFQNNGVVDDSQLPKDRFSAERLKGVDSTLKIQPAKLEDSAVYLCASSSIGGLNTEAFFGQGTRLTVV.

This clonotype was observed once. Written as DNA, the CDR3 is TGTGCCAGCAGTTCGATGAGGAGCTCTGGGGCCAACGTCCTGACTTTC. This translates into CASSSMRSSGANVLTF. The chain carries TRBV28 and TRBJ2-6; no definite D call. CDR3 length: 16 residues. CDR1 is MDHEN and CDR2 is SYDVKM in the germline V gene. Trimming left V 4 bases short and J 0 bases short, with 10 bases between.

This clonotype was observed a single time. The chain recombines TRBV30 with TRBJ1-2, with unresolved D. V was trimmed by 6 bases and J by 1 base, leaving 15 bases between them. This CDR3 has 14 amino acids. The germline CDR1 and CDR2 sequences are GTSNPN and SVGIG (reference sequence). The CDR3 bases are TGTGCCTGCCTCAAGGAGGGATTTAACTATGGCTACACCTTC. Protein sequence: CACLKEGFNYGYTF.